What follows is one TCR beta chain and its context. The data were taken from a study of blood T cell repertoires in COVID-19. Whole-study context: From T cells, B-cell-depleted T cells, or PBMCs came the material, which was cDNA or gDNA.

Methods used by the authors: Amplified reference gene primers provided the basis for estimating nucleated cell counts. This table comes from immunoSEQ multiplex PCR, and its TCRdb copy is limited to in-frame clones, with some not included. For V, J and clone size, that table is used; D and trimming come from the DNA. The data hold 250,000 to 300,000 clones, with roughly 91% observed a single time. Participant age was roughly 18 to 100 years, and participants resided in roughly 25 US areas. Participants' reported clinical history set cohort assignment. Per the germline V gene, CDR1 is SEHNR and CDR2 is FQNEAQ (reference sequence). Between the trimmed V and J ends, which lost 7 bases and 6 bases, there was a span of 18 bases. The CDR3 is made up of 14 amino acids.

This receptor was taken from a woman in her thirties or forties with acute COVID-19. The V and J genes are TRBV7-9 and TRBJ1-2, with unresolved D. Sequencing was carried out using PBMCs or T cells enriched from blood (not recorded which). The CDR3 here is CASTPFETPDGYTF. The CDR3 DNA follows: TGTGCCAGCACCCCGTTTGAGACACCGGATGGCTACACCTTC.